This T cell receptor (beta chain) was retrieved from a study of beta chain features in type 1 diabetes. Study-wide points: The naive, central memory and Treg TCRB repertoires of patients appeared to be more similar to one another than those of healthy donors. Here, the possible influence of HLA type (on TCRB rearrangement) remained unresolved.

cDNA synthesis used the whole RNA isolate, giving expressed TCRB sequences. TCRdb's copy holds only in-frame clones and misses some; the assay was immunoSEQ multiplex PCR. The sample consists of 110,000 to 150,000 clones, about 9.1% of them appearing once. V was cut by 6 bases and J by 10 bases, with 16 bases left in between. The CDR3 sequence is 14 residues long. Per the germline V gene, CDR1 is SNHLY and CDR2 is FYNNEI. CD45RO/CCR7/CD25/CD127/CD95/CD27 separated CD4+ naive, central memory, regulatory and stem cell-like memory cells by sorting. Sorted cells reached over 95% purity in every population. Concerning this clone: Its antigen remains unknown.

What was sequenced was central memory CD4+ T cells from blood. The chain links TRBV2 to TRBJ1-6; D might be TRBD1 (6 bases). The TCR originated in a woman in her thirties or forties in good health. The CDR3 nucleotides are TGTGCCAGCAGCCCGTCGGGGGGCGGCTCACCCCTCCACTTT. Translation: CASSPSGGGSPLHF. The variable domain in full, with the rest retrieved from reference TRBV2 and TRBJ1-6, is EPEVTQTPSHQVTQMGQEVILRCVPISNHLYFYWYRQILGQKVEFLVSFYNNEISEKSEIFDDQFSVERPDGSNFTLKIRSTKLEDSAMYFCASSPSGGGSPLHFGNGTRLTVT.